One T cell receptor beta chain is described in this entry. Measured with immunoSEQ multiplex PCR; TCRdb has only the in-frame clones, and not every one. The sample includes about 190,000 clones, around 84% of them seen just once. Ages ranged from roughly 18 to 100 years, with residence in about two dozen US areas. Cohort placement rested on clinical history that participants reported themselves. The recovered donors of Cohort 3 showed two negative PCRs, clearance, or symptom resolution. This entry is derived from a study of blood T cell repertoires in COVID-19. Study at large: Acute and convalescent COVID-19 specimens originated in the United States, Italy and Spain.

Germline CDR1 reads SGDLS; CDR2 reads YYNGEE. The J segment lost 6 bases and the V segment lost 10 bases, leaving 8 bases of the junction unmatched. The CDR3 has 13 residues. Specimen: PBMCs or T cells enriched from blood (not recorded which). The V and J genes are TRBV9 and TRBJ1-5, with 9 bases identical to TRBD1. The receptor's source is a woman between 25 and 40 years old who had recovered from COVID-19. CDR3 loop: CAGKTGGVQPQHF. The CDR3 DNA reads TGTGCCGGGAAGACAGGGGGGGTTCAGCCCCAGCATTTT. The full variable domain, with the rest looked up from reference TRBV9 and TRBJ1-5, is DSGVTQTPKHLITATGQRVTLRCSPRSGDLSVYWYQQSLDQGLQFLIQYYNGEERAKGNILERFSAQQFPDLHSELNLSSLELGDSALYFCAGKTGGVQPQHFGDGTRLSIL.